This T cell receptor (beta chain) stems from a study of HIV-infected patients and healthy controls. Reverse transcription used about 500 ng RNA and constant-region primers for alpha and beta. Alpha and beta chain libraries were made separately by chain-specific third strand synthesis with multiplexing indices. From the 5' RACE reads, TCRdb called clonotypes with MiXCR, one entry per CDR3 protein. The data show roughly 13,000 distinct CDR3 sequences, 9.5% to 13% seen once. Trimming removed 1 base from V and 7 bases from J; junction bases left unmatched: 4. Per germline, CDR1 SGHKS and CDR2 YYEKEE (reference sequence). The CDR3 has 14 amino acids. No cell fractionation was done, so the repertoire covers all unsorted peripheral blood T cells.

The chain has TRBV5-5 and TRBJ2-1; 8 bases are shared with TRBD2. The receptor's source is an adult in good health. The sequenced sample was blood. CDR3 region: CASSLLAGYNEQFF. CDR3 DNA sequence: TGTGCCAGCAGCTTGTTAGCGGGGTATAATGAGCAGTTCTTC.